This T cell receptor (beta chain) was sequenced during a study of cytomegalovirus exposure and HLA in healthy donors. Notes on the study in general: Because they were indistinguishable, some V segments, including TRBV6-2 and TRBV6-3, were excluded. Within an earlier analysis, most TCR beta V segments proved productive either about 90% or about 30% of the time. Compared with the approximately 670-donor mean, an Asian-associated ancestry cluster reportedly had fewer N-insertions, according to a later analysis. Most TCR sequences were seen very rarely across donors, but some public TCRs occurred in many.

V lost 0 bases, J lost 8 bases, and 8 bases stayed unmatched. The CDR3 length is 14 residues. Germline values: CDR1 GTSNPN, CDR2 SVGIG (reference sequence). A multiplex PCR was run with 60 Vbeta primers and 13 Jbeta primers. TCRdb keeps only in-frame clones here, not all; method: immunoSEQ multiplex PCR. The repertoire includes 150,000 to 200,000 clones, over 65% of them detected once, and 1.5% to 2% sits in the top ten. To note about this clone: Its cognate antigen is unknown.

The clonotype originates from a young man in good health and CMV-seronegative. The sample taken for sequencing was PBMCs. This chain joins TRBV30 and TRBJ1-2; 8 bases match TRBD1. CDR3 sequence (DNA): TGTGCCTGGAGTGTACTCAGACAGGGGATGGGCTACACCTTC. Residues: CAWSVLRQGMGYTF.